This passage covers 23 T cell receptor beta chains from one sample sequenced in a study of CD8 T cells in ankylosing spondylitis. TCRdb re-called the 5' RACE reads with MiXCR, one entry per CDR3 protein. The data contain some 250,000 distinct CDR3 sequences, approximately 24% of them seen just once; the ten biggest clones take up 0.61%. Specimen: blood, either unsorted or a sorted T cell fraction (not recorded which). These receptors all stem from a male donor with ankylosing spondylitis or in good health (not recorded which).

This chain connects TRBV20-1 to TRBJ1-1, with a possible D match to TRBD1 (6 bases). Germline loops: CDR1 DFQATT, CDR2 SNEGSKA (reference sequence). There are 13 residues in the CDR3. V lost 6 bases and J lost 0, with 11 bases in between. The CDR3 spells CSAWGAMNTEAFF. The CDR3 DNA reads TGCAGTGCCTGGGGGGCCATGAACACTGAAGCTTTCTTT.

A few counts support this clonotype. CDR3 DNA sequence: TGCAGTGCTTTTACGGTAGTCACTGAAGCTTTCTTT. Its protein product is CSAFTVVTEAFF. The V and J genes are TRBV20-1 and TRBJ1-1; D not certain. V was cut by 5 bases and J by 4 bases, with 11 bases left in between. The CDR3 sequence is 12 residues long. Germline V CDR1 and CDR2: DFQATT, SNEGSKA (reference sequence).

The chain is built from TRBV3-1 and TRBJ2-3; D is unclear. The germline gives CDR1 LGHDT, CDR2 YNNKEL (reference sequence). This CDR3 has 12 amino acids. V was trimmed by 8 bases and J by 2 bases, leaving 8 bases between them. The CDR3 is CASGSHTDTQYF. CDR3 sequence (DNA): TGTGCCAGCGGTTCGCACACAGATACGCAGTATTTT.

This clonotype was detected ten times or more. The rearrangement links TRBV5-1 to TRBJ1-2, with 7 bases identical to TRBD1. The CDR3 totals 15 residues. Trimming took 4 bases from V and 7 from J; bases not matched to a gene: 13. Per germline, CDR1 SGHRS and CDR2 YFSETQ. Here the CDR3 DNA reads TGCGCCAGCAGCCCTCAACCGACAGGGTCTCCTGGCTACACCTTC. Its translation: CASSPQPTGSPGYTF.

This clonotype was recorded a few times. V is TRBV20-1 and J is TRBJ2-5; a possible D gene is TRBD2 (6 bases). The V end lost 6 bases, the J end lost 1 base, and 12 bases lay between the germline ends. Germline CDR1 and CDR2: DFQATT and SNEGSKA (reference sequence). This CDR3 comprises 13 residues. The CDR3 protein is CSAGGGTQETQYF. In nucleotides, the CDR3 is TGCAGTGCGGGGGGTGGGACCCAAGAGACCCAGTACTTC.

This clonotype showed up just a few times. V usage is TRBV7-2 and J usage is TRBJ2-7; 9 bases line up with TRBD2. This CDR3 has 15 amino acids. V shed 3 bases, J shed 2 bases, and the junction held 5 bases outside the gene matches. From germline, CDR1 is SGHTA and CDR2 FQGNSA. This chain's CDR3 is CASSFLAGATYEQYF. The CDR3 bases are TGTGCCAGCAGCTTCTTAGCGGGGGCAACCTACGAGCAGTACTTC.

The genes are TRBV12-3 or TRBV12-4 and TRBJ2-1; D is undetermined. The ends were cut back, 1 base at V and 9 bases at J, with 10 bases in the middle. This CDR3 contains 13 residues. The CDR3 DNA reads as TGTGCCAGCAGTTTAGGGGTGAGGAGTGAGCAGTTCTTC. Translated: CASSLGVRSEQFF.

The V call is TRBV5-6, the J call TRBJ2-7; possible D gene TRBD2, 5 bases. The CDR3 sequence is 14 residues long. V lost 4 bases and J lost 0, with 11 bases in between. Per the germline V gene, CDR1 is SGHDT and CDR2 is YYEEEE. The CDR3 loop reads CASSPRASSYEQYF. The CDR3 nucleotides are TGTGCCAGCAGCCCGAGGGCGAGCTCCTACGAGCAGTACTTC.

This clonotype was recorded a few times. V and J are TRBV12-3 or TRBV12-4 and TRBJ2-5, with D perhaps TRBD2 (6 bases). V was shortened by 5 bases and J by 5 bases, with 15 bases between the two germline ends. The CDR3 has 14 residues. The CDR3 coding sequence is TGTGCCAGCAGTCCTACAAGCGGGCGGGAGACCCAGTACTTC. Translated: CASSPTSGRETQYF.

The chain employs TRBV6-1 and TRBJ1-4; TRBD1 agrees at 8 bases. Germline V CDR1 and CDR2: MNHNS, SASEGT. This CDR3 is 16 amino acids long. Losses at the gene ends were 6 bases for V and 7 bases for J; bases not matched to a gene: 13. This chain's CDR3 is CASSPAQDRVSEKLFF. The CDR3 region has the DNA TGTGCCAGCAGCCCCGCCCAGGACAGGGTTTCTGAAAAACTGTTTTTT.

This clonotype showed up many times. V is TRBV11-1 and J is TRBJ2-7, with D possibly TRBD1 on 6 matching bases. CDR1 SGHAT and CDR2 FQDESV come from the germline V gene (reference sequence). There are 16 residues in the CDR3. V shed 5 bases and J shed 0 bases, with 17 bases lying between them. CDR3 region: CASSPEQGFSSYEQYF. CDR3 coding DNA: TGTGCCAGCAGCCCTGAGCAGGGGTTTTCCTCCTACGAGCAGTACTTC.

This clonotype was recorded at least ten times. The chain employs TRBV18 and TRBJ2-7; D is unresolved. The V and J ends lost 0 bases and 6 bases respectively, with 9 bases between them. The CDR3 contains 13 residues. The V gene's germline CDR1 is KGHSH and CDR2 LQKENI. The CDR3 nucleotides read TGTGCCAGCTCACCACCGGGTCGGAGCGAGCAGTACTTC. Its protein product is CASSPPGRSEQYF.

In its sample, this clonotype was seen many times. This chain joins TRBV11-3 and TRBJ1-5; D uncertain. CDR3 length: 16 amino acids. CDR1 and CDR2 from the germline V gene are SGHNT and YENEEA. Trimming shortened V by 7 bases and J by 4 bases, and 20 bases separated the two germline ends. The CDR3 region is CASTLPPGQVNQPQHF. The CDR3 DNA follows: TGTGCCAGCACCCTCCCCCCGGGTCAAGTAAATCAGCCCCAGCATTTT.

The chain links TRBV20-1 to TRBJ2-5; 7 bases line up with TRBD1. V trimming: 6 bases; J trimming: 1 base; junction bases outside the gene matches: 11. From germline, CDR1 is DFQATT and CDR2 SNEGSKA (reference sequence). The CDR3 loop spans 15 amino acids. CDR3: CSATNRGSSQETQYF. The CDR3 DNA reads TGCAGTGCCACCAACAGGGGTTCGAGCCAAGAGACCCAGTACTTC.

This clonotype has only a few counts. The chain combines TRBV20-1 with TRBJ2-7, with D tentatively TRBD1 (6 bases). V dropped 3 bases and J dropped 6 bases, with 9 bases sitting between them. Germline-derived CDR1 and CDR2 are DFQATT and SNEGSKA (reference sequence). The CDR3 length is 11 residues. The CDR3 DNA reads as TGCAGTGCTAGCAGGGGAACCGAGCAGTACTTC. Its protein is CSASRGTEQYF.

The V call is TRBV18, the J call TRBJ2-1, with TRBD2 matching 12 bases. CDR3 length: 14 amino acids. Germline V gene data show CDR1 as KGHSH and CDR2 as LQKENI. J was trimmed by 8 bases and V by 2 bases; bases with no gene match: 1. The DNA for the CDR3 is TGTGCCAGCTCACCAGGACTAGCGGGGTATGAGCAGTTCTTC. Its translation: CASSPGLAGYEQFF.

This clonotype has a handful of counts. This chain uses TRBV5-4 with TRBJ2-3; the D gene is possibly TRBD1 (6 bases). The CDR3 sequence is 16 residues long. Trimming pared 3 bases from V and 1 base from J, leaving 15 bases between. The germline CDR1 and CDR2 sequences are SGHNT and YYREEE (reference sequence). CDR3 nucleotide sequence: TGTGCCAGCAGCTATTGGACAGATTATCGCACAGATACGCAGTATTTT. Amino acid sequence: CASSYWTDYRTDTQYF.

In its sample, this clonotype was seen a few times. This chain uses TRBV20-1 with TRBJ1-1, with D tentatively TRBD1 (6 bases). V lost 7 bases and J 5 bases, leaving 17 bases between the germline ends. The CDR3 spans 13 residues. Germline lookup yields CDR1 DFQATT and CDR2 SNEGSKA (reference sequence). The CDR3 here is CSGARGALTEAFF. CDR3 nucleotide sequence: TGCAGTGGAGCGAGGGGGGCCTTGACTGAAGCTTTCTTT.

This clonotype was observed many times. The V and J genes are TRBV28 and TRBJ2-4; no definite D call. Germline V gives CDR1 MDHEN, CDR2 SYDVKM. The CDR3 loop spans 13 amino acids. Trimming removed 6 bases at V and 5 bases at J, with 11 bases between. The CDR3 DNA reads as TGTGCCAGCAGCCTGGGCCGGGAAAACATTCAGTACTTC. Its protein product is CASSLGRENIQYF.

At least ten counts were recorded for this clonotype. The chain joins TRBV5-4 to TRBJ2-3; 7 bases map to TRBD2. The germline gives CDR1 SGHNT, CDR2 YYREEE (reference sequence). Trimming at V came to 2 bases and at J to 5 bases, leaving 5 bases not matched to a gene. The CDR3 is 14 residues long. The CDR3 protein is CASSFTSARDTQYF. CDR3 nucleotide sequence: TGTGCCAGCAGCTTTACTAGCGCCAGAGATACGCAGTATTTT.

The CDR3 spells CSVESQTYNEQFF. The CDR3 DNA is TGCAGCGTTGAGTCACAGACCTACAATGAGCAGTTCTTC. The V and J genes are TRBV29-1 and TRBJ2-1; D gene ambiguous. Per the germline V gene, CDR1 is SQVTM and CDR2 is ANQGSEA. The CDR3 runs 13 residues. V gave up 3 bases and J gave up 2 bases, with 8 bases separating them.

This clonotype was picked up many times. V usage is TRBV11-2 and J usage is TRBJ1-1, with D tentatively TRBD1 (5 bases). Trimming cost V 7 bases and J 6 bases, with 18 bases left between them. The CDR3 runs 14 residues. Germline V CDR1 and CDR2: SGHAT, FQNNGV. The CDR3 reads CASTFRRGSAEAFF. CDR3 sequence (DNA): TGTGCCAGCACCTTTCGACGGGGGTCGGCTGAAGCTTTCTTT.

DNA for the CDR3: TGCAGTGCTAGCAGGACGGAAGAAGCTTTCTTT. This translates into CSASRTEEAFF. The V and J genes are TRBV20-1 and TRBJ1-1, with unresolved D. The CDR3 sequence is 11 residues long. Germline V gives CDR1 DFQATT, CDR2 SNEGSKA (reference sequence). Between the trimmed V and J ends, which lost 3 bases and 8 bases, there was a span of 10 bases.